What follows are 12 T cell receptor beta chains derived from one specimen sequenced in a study of OX40 agonist ivuxolimab in advanced cancers. Sequencing was performed with immunoSEQ multiplex PCR; in TCRdb, only in-frame clones are kept and a portion is missing. The sample comprises about 86,000 clones, around nine tenths of which are singletons, and 1.3% to 1.5% rests with the top ten. The specimen was CD4+ or CD8+ T cells sorted from blood, collected in a trial of the OX40 agonist ivuxolimab. Every receptor here comes from an adult with an advanced solid tumor such as melanoma, head and neck, liver or kidney cancer.

The rearrangement uses TRBV7-9 and TRBJ2-1; D may be TRBD1 or TRBD2 (5 bases each). Germline CDR1 is SEHNR and CDR2 is FQNEAQ (reference sequence). V lost 5 bases to trimming and J lost 4 bases, with 9 bases between them. This CDR3 has 13 residues. The CDR3: CASSPGRYNEQFF. CDR3 DNA sequence: TGTGCCAGCAGCCCGGGACGTTACAATGAGCAGTTCTTC.

The CDR3 DNA is TGTGCCAGCAGTGCCCGGGCGGGGGCCTACGAGCAGTACTTC. It specifies CASSARAGAYEQYF. The rearrangement links TRBV6-5 to TRBJ2-7; TRBD2 matches 7 bases. CDR1 is MNHEY, CDR2 SVGAGI, per germline. V was pared by 5 bases and J by 2 bases, with 6 bases of the junction left unmatched. The CDR3 covers 14 residues.

The rearrangement links TRBV28 to TRBJ2-1; 8 bases are a match to TRBD2. After removal of 6 bases from V and 0 bases from J, the junction contained 7 bases not matched to a gene. This CDR3 region has 16 residues. Germline CDR1 and CDR2: MDHEN and SYDVKM. Here the CDR3 reads CASRGRGRSSYNEQFF. As DNA, the CDR3 is TGTGCCAGCAGGGGGCGCGGGAGGAGCTCCTACAATGAGCAGTTCTTC.

V and J are TRBV11-3 and TRBJ2-5; TRBD1 matches 8 bases. TRBJ2-7 explains the end of the DNA better; the J call may be wrong. The CDR3 runs 15 residues. Germline CDR1 SGHNT, CDR2 YENEEA. Written as DNA, the CDR3 is TGTGCCAGCAGCCCTCCCGGAGACAGGGGTTACGAGCAGTACTTC. It is translated as CASSPPGDRGYEQYF.

The genes are TRBV7-9 and TRBJ1-1; D may be TRBD1 (5 bases). V was clipped by 7 bases and J by 4 bases, with 10 bases between them. Per the germline V gene, CDR1 is SEHNR and CDR2 is FQNEAQ (reference sequence). The length of the CDR3 is 12 residues. The chain's CDR3 is CASNLDSTEAFF. CDR3 coding DNA: TGTGCCAGCAACCTAGACAGCACTGAAGCTTTCTTT. The complete variable domain, with remaining parts taken from reference TRBV7-9 and TRBJ1-1, reads DTGVSQNPRHKITKRGQNVTFRCDPISEHNRLYWYRQTLGQGPEFLTYFQNEAQLEKSRLLSDRFSAERPKGSFSTLEIQRTEQGDSAMYLCASNLDSTEAFFGQGTRLTVV.

The chain links TRBV5-1 to TRBJ2-5; 9 bases agree with TRBD1. V trimming: 0 bases; J trimming: 0 bases; junction bases outside the gene matches: 6. Germline CDR1 and CDR2: SGHRS and YFSETQ. The CDR3 is made up of 17 amino acids. The CDR3 coding sequence is TGCGCCAGCAGCTTGGAACCGGGACAGGGAGACCAAGAGACCCAGTACTTC. Protein: CASSLEPGQGDQETQYF.

The chain combines TRBV7-2 with TRBJ2-1; D is perhaps TRBD1 or TRBD2 (5 bases each). CDR3 length equals 15 residues. V lost 4 bases to trimming and J lost 7 bases, with 17 bases between them. Germline CDR1 is SGHTA and CDR2 is FQGNSA. DNA for the CDR3: TGTGCCAGCAGCTACGTGGGGACCGCCCGTAATGAGCAGTTCTTC. The encoded protein is CASSYVGTARNEQFF.

The chain is built from TRBV25-1 and TRBJ2-1; a weak D match, TRBD2 (6 bases). Germline V gene sequence: CDR1 MGHDK, CDR2 SYGVNS. This CDR3 contains 14 residues. The V gene lost 1 base and the J gene lost 8 bases, with 12 bases spanning the gap. The CDR3 sequence: CASSEFETSHEQFF. CDR3 DNA sequence: TGTGCCAGCAGTGAATTCGAGACTAGTCATGAGCAGTTCTTC.

In this sample, this clone turned up once. The rearrangement uses TRBV4-1 and TRBJ2-7; 10 bases align to TRBD2. Per the germline V gene, CDR1 is MGHRA and CDR2 is YSYEKL. V lost 4 bases to trimming and J lost 4 bases; unmatched junction nucleotides: 4. CDR3 length equals 14 residues. The CDR3 here is CASSPGLANYEQYF. The CDR3 DNA sequence: TGCGCCAGCAGCCCGGGACTAGCGAATTACGAGCAGTACTTC.

The chain has TRBV2 and TRBJ2-5, with 8 bases that match TRBD2. The CDR3 spans 14 residues. Germline CDR1 reads SNHLY; CDR2 reads FYNNEI. V lost 6 bases to trimming and J lost 5 bases; unmatched junction nucleotides: 8. CDR3 protein: CASRLGLEGETQYF. CDR3 DNA: TGTGCCAGCAGGCTGGGACTAGAGGGCGAGACCCAGTACTTC.

The rearrangement links TRBV10-1 to TRBJ2-3, with a weak D call TRBD2 (5 bases). The CDR3 totals 15 residues. Trimming removed 2 bases from V and 5 bases from J, with 14 bases in between. CDR1 WNHNN and CDR2 SYGVQD come from the germline V gene (reference sequence). The DNA of the CDR3 is TGCGCCAGCAGTGAGCGGGGAAGAACTGGAGATACGCAGTATTTT. It is translated as CASSERGRTGDTQYF.

This chain links TRBV7-2 with TRBJ2-1, with D maybe TRBD2 (5 bases). Germline V gene lookup returns CDR1 SGHTA and CDR2 FQGNSA. The CDR3 runs 15 residues. With 3 bases removed from V and 0 bases from J, the gap between germline ends came to 9 bases. This chain's CDR3 is CASSFKGSSYNEQFF. CDR3 sequence (DNA): TGTGCCAGCAGCTTTAAAGGGAGCTCCTACAATGAGCAGTTCTTC.